The rows below give T cell receptor beta chains drawn from one sample of a study of vaccination and CD4 T cells after COVID-19. These receptors lack a known antigen. TCRdb reprocessed the PCR reads via MiXCR and lists one record per CDR3 protein. The sample contains around 15,000 distinct CDR3 sequences, approximately 40% of which appear only once. Sample: CD4+ T cells from blood, cultured in vitro, taken before SARS-CoV-2 vaccination. These receptors originate from a human donor who had recovered from COVID-19. Both conserved end residues are part of each CDR3. Fields, in order: V gene, CDR3 length, clone size, J gene, D gene, CDR3 protein, CDR3 DNA. A D gene is named only where the DNA matches it firmly. Some rows mark clone size as missing; the rest say once, few, many or name a class of expanded clone.

v_call: TRBV12-3/TRBV12-4
cdr3_length: 15
clone_size: NA
j_call: TRBJ2-2
d_call: TRBD2
cdr3_aa: CASSELAGGTGELFF
cdr3_nt: TGTGCCAGCAGTGAACTAGCGGGGGGAACCGGGGAGCTGTTTTTT

v_call: TRBV12-3/TRBV12-4
cdr3_length: 15
clone_size: NA
j_call: TRBJ1-6
d_call: TRBD1
cdr3_aa: CASSLGGADNSPLHF
cdr3_nt: TGTGCCAGCAGTCTAGGGGGCGCCGATAATTCACCCCTCCACTTT

v_call: TRBV20-1
cdr3_length: 14
clone_size: large
j_call: TRBJ2-3
d_call: NA
cdr3_aa: CSASVGSGTDTQYF
cdr3_nt: TGCAGTGCTAGTGTCGGGAGCGGCACAGATACGCAGTATTTT

v_call: TRBV20-1
cdr3_length: 14
clone_size: NA
j_call: TRBJ1-1
d_call: TRBD1
cdr3_aa: CSARRTGEGGEAFF
cdr3_nt: TGCAGTGCTAGACGGACAGGGGAAGGCGGTGAAGCTTTCTTT

v_call: TRBV6-1
cdr3_length: 12
clone_size: few
j_call: TRBJ2-2
d_call: NA
cdr3_aa: CASSTVTGELFF
cdr3_nt: TGTGCCAGCAGCACGGTCACCGGGGAGCTGTTTTTT

v_call: TRBV27
cdr3_length: 15
clone_size: NA
j_call: TRBJ1-5
d_call: TRBD1
cdr3_aa: CASKRGQGANQPQHF
cdr3_nt: TGTGCCAGCAAAAGAGGACAGGGGGCGAATCAGCCCCAGCATTTT

v_call: TRBV11-3
cdr3_length: 13
clone_size: NA
j_call: TRBJ1-1
d_call: NA
cdr3_aa: CASAETMNTEAFF
cdr3_nt: TGTGCCAGCGCAGAAACTATGAACACTGAAGCTTTCTTT

v_call: TRBV7-6
cdr3_length: 15
clone_size: NA
j_call: TRBJ2-2
d_call: TRBD1
cdr3_aa: CASSLRTGRTGELFF
cdr3_nt: TGTGCCAGCAGCTTACGGACAGGGCGCACCGGGGAGCTGTTTTTT

v_call: TRBV6-2/TRBV6-3
cdr3_length: 13
clone_size: few
j_call: TRBJ2-7
d_call: NA
cdr3_aa: CASSPDGDYEQYF
cdr3_nt: TGTGCCAGCAGCCCCGATGGAGACTACGAGCAGTACTTC

v_call: TRBV15
cdr3_length: 15
clone_size: NA
j_call: TRBJ2-7
d_call: NA
cdr3_aa: CATSRDQGLSYEQYF
cdr3_nt: TGTGCCACCAGCAGAGATCAGGGGCTTTCTTACGAGCAGTACTTC

v_call: TRBV5-6
cdr3_length: 15
clone_size: NA
j_call: TRBJ1-1
d_call: TRBD1
cdr3_aa: CASSFTTGAGTEAFF
cdr3_nt: TGTGCCAGCAGCTTCACTACAGGGGCGGGCACTGAAGCTTTCTTT

v_call: TRBV5-5
cdr3_length: 14
clone_size: NA
j_call: TRBJ2-7
d_call: TRBD1
cdr3_aa: CASSWERTGSVRYF
cdr3_nt: TGTGCCAGCAGCTGGGAGCGGACAGGGTCGGTAAGATACTTC

v_call: TRBV15
cdr3_length: 14
clone_size: NA
j_call: TRBJ1-1
d_call: NA
cdr3_aa: CATSRDTGRTEAFF
cdr3_nt: TGTGCCACCAGCAGAGATACGGGGCGCACTGAAGCTTTCTTT

v_call: TRBV19
cdr3_length: 15
clone_size: NA
j_call: TRBJ1-2
d_call: NA
cdr3_aa: CASSIVAETNYGYTF
cdr3_nt: TGTGCCAGTAGTATTGTGGCGGAAACTAACTATGGCTACACCTTC

v_call: TRBV6-1
cdr3_length: 13
clone_size: few
j_call: TRBJ2-7
d_call: NA
cdr3_aa: CASMPPQGWEQYF
cdr3_nt: TGTGCCAGCATGCCCCCACAGGGATGGGAGCAGTACTTC

v_call: TRBV28
cdr3_length: 12
clone_size: NA
j_call: TRBJ2-5
d_call: NA
cdr3_aa: CASVSGPGTQYF
cdr3_nt: TGTGCCAGCGTTTCAGGTCCCGGGACCCAGTACTTC

v_call: TRBV5-1
cdr3_length: 15
clone_size: NA
j_call: TRBJ2-5
d_call: TRBD2
cdr3_aa: CASRLLAGGEETQYF
cdr3_nt: TGCGCCAGCAGACTACTAGCGGGAGGGGAGGAGACCCAGTACTTC

v_call: TRBV7-6
cdr3_length: 18
clone_size: NA
j_call: TRBJ2-7
d_call: NA
cdr3_aa: CASSLSTSPTGNLYEQYF
cdr3_nt: TGTGCCAGCAGCCTTAGTACTTCCCCCACAGGGAACCTCTACGAGCAGTACTTC

v_call: TRBV6-5
cdr3_length: 14
clone_size: NA
j_call: TRBJ1-1
d_call: NA
cdr3_aa: CASSYDSWNTEAFF
cdr3_nt: TGTGCCAGCAGTTACGACAGTTGGAACACTGAAGCTTTCTTT

v_call: TRBV10-3
cdr3_length: 17
clone_size: NA
j_call: TRBJ2-5
d_call: TRBD1
cdr3_aa: CAISLTGTGGGQETQYF
cdr3_nt: TGTGCCATCAGTCTCACAGGGACAGGGGGTGGGCAAGAGACCCAGTACTTC

v_call: TRBV7-2
cdr3_length: 13
clone_size: NA
j_call: TRBJ2-2
d_call: TRBD1
cdr3_aa: CASRLDRPDPLFF
cdr3_nt: TGTGCCAGCAGGTTGGACAGGCCAGACCCCCTGTTTTTT

v_call: TRBV6-1
cdr3_length: 17
clone_size: NA
j_call: TRBJ2-1
d_call: TRBD2
cdr3_aa: CASLGGRARFSGNEQFF
cdr3_nt: TGTGCCAGCTTGGGCGGGAGGGCCCGGTTTAGTGGGAATGAGCAGTTCTTC

v_call: TRBV20-1
cdr3_length: 15
clone_size: few
j_call: TRBJ2-7
d_call: TRBD2
cdr3_aa: CSAFSGSLSSYEQYF
cdr3_nt: TGCAGTGCTTTTAGCGGGAGCCTTAGCTCCTACGAGCAGTACTTC

v_call: TRBV15
cdr3_length: 15
clone_size: medium-sized
j_call: TRBJ1-2
d_call: NA
cdr3_aa: CATSRDLEGRSGYTF
cdr3_nt: TGTGCCACCAGCAGAGATTTAGAGGGGCGAAGCGGCTACACCTTC

v_call: TRBV4-2
cdr3_length: 15
clone_size: NA
j_call: TRBJ2-7
d_call: TRBD2
cdr3_aa: CASSQDSGRIDEQYF
cdr3_nt: TGTGCCAGCAGCCAGGATAGCGGGAGAATTGACGAGCAGTACTTC

v_call: TRBV20-1
cdr3_length: 14
clone_size: few
j_call: TRBJ1-2
d_call: NA
cdr3_aa: CSAWTEGFNYGYTF
cdr3_nt: TGCAGTGCTTGGACAGAAGGTTTTAACTATGGCTACACCTTC

v_call: TRBV7-9
cdr3_length: 13
clone_size: few
j_call: TRBJ1-2
d_call: NA
cdr3_aa: CASTPRGNYGYTF
cdr3_nt: TGTGCCAGCACCCCTCGGGGAAACTATGGCTACACCTTC

v_call: TRBV15
cdr3_length: 16
clone_size: few
j_call: TRBJ1-5
d_call: NA
cdr3_aa: CATSRGGLEGNQPQHF
cdr3_nt: TGTGCCACCAGCAGAGGGGGGTTGGAGGGGAATCAGCCCCAGCATTTT

v_call: TRBV11-3
cdr3_length: 15
clone_size: few
j_call: TRBJ2-1
d_call: NA
cdr3_aa: CASSLAAGDNNEQFF
cdr3_nt: TGTGCCAGCAGCTTAGCGGCGGGCGATAACAATGAGCAGTTCTTC

v_call: TRBV4-3
cdr3_length: 18
clone_size: NA
j_call: TRBJ2-2
d_call: TRBD1
cdr3_aa: CASSQEVARQGNTGELFF
cdr3_nt: TGCGCCAGCAGCCAAGAAGTGGCGAGACAGGGAAACACCGGGGAGCTGTTTTTT

v_call: TRBV6-5
cdr3_length: 15
clone_size: NA
j_call: TRBJ2-7
d_call: TRBD2
cdr3_aa: CASSSLASGLYEQYF
cdr3_nt: TGTGCCAGCAGTTCCCTGGCTAGCGGCCTATACGAGCAGTACTTC

v_call: TRBV19
cdr3_length: 16
clone_size: few
j_call: TRBJ1-5
d_call: NA
cdr3_aa: CASKGPHRENNQPQHF
cdr3_nt: TGTGCCAGTAAAGGTCCCCACAGGGAGAACAATCAGCCCCAGCATTTT

v_call: TRBV5-6
cdr3_length: 15
clone_size: once
j_call: TRBJ1-1
d_call: NA
cdr3_aa: CASSSLGQGNTEAFF
cdr3_nt: TGTGCCAGCAGCTCCCTGGGGCAGGGAAACACTGAAGCTTTCTTT

v_call: TRBV20-1
cdr3_length: 13
clone_size: few
j_call: TRBJ1-3
d_call: NA
cdr3_aa: CSASRRSGNTIYF
cdr3_nt: TGCAGTGCTAGTAGGCGGTCTGGAAACACCATATATTTT

v_call: TRBV30
cdr3_length: 14
clone_size: NA
j_call: TRBJ1-1
d_call: TRBD1
cdr3_aa: CAWTLGQGNTEAFF
cdr3_nt: TGTGCCTGGACCCTCGGACAGGGGAACACTGAAGCTTTCTTT

v_call: TRBV20-1
cdr3_length: 15
clone_size: few
j_call: TRBJ1-2
d_call: TRBD1
cdr3_aa: CSARDPRQGARGYTF
cdr3_nt: TGCAGTGCTAGAGATCCTAGACAGGGGGCGCGGGGCTACACCTTC

v_call: TRBV20-1
cdr3_length: 15
clone_size: NA
j_call: TRBJ1-6
d_call: NA
cdr3_aa: CNARVPGVDNSPLHF
cdr3_nt: TGCAATGCTAGGGTGCCAGGGGTCGACAATTCACCCCTCCACTTT

v_call: TRBV7-6
cdr3_length: 14
clone_size: NA
j_call: TRBJ1-6
d_call: TRBD1
cdr3_aa: CASSGGQGNSPLHF
cdr3_nt: TGTGCCAGCAGCGGGGGACAGGGTAATTCACCCCTCCACTTT

v_call: TRBV7-9
cdr3_length: 14
clone_size: NA
j_call: TRBJ1-1
d_call: NA
cdr3_aa: CASSLPGRNTEAFF
cdr3_nt: TGTGCCAGCAGCCTCCCGGGTAGAAACACTGAAGCTTTCTTT

v_call: TRBV7-9
cdr3_length: 16
clone_size: NA
j_call: TRBJ2-2
d_call: NA
cdr3_aa: CASSLRAGPNTGELFF
cdr3_nt: TGTGCCAGCAGCTTAAGGGCCGGGCCGAACACCGGGGAGCTGTTTTTT

v_call: TRBV6-1
cdr3_length: 16
clone_size: NA
j_call: TRBJ2-2
d_call: TRBD1
cdr3_aa: CASTHGTGGSPGELFF
cdr3_nt: TGTGCCAGCACTCACGGGACAGGGGGCTCGCCCGGGGAGCTGTTTTTT

v_call: TRBV10-3
cdr3_length: 14
clone_size: few
j_call: TRBJ1-2
d_call: TRBD1
cdr3_aa: CAISELEGARGYTF
cdr3_nt: TGTGCCATCAGTGAGTTAGAGGGGGCACGGGGCTACACCTTC

v_call: TRBV11-3
cdr3_length: 17
clone_size: NA
j_call: TRBJ2-3
d_call: NA
cdr3_aa: CASSLVAGSASTDTQYF
cdr3_nt: TGTGCCAGCAGCTTAGTTGCGGGGAGCGCTAGCACAGATACGCAGTATTTT

v_call: TRBV6-1
cdr3_length: 13
clone_size: few
j_call: TRBJ2-2
d_call: NA
cdr3_aa: CASSAIGPGELFF
cdr3_nt: TGTGCCAGCAGTGCCATAGGGCCCGGGGAGCTGTTTTTT

v_call: TRBV6-5
cdr3_length: 12
clone_size: few
j_call: TRBJ1-2
d_call: NA
cdr3_aa: CASSSNTYGYTF
cdr3_nt: TGTGCCAGCAGTTCCAACACCTATGGCTACACCTTC